This TCR beta chain appears in the sequencing data of a study of blood T cell repertoires in COVID-19. Study context: Material from acute and convalescent COVID-19 was sourced from the United States, Italy and Spain. T cells, B-cell-depleted T cells, or PBMCs supplied cDNA or gDNA.

CDR1 ENHRY and CDR2 SYGVKD come from the germline V gene. Between the trimmed V and J ends, which lost 3 bases and 3 bases, there was a span of 17 bases. The CDR3 is 17 residues long. As processed by the authors: From reference gene primer amplification, estimates of nucleated cell counts were derived. Sequencing was performed with immunoSEQ multiplex PCR; in TCRdb, only in-frame clones are kept and a portion is missing. That table is the source of V, J and clone size, and D and trimming were worked out from the DNA. The table records around 100,000 clones, 84% of them present only once. Input material: peripheral blood. The sequence derives from a man between 65 and 79 years old with active or convalescent COVID-19. The chain employs TRBV10-3 and TRBJ1-4, with a possible D match to TRBD1 (6 bases). The CDR3 DNA reads as TGTGCCATCAGTGATCAAAACAGGGTCGGGGCTAATGAAAAACTGTTTTTT. Translated, it gives CAISDQNRVGANEKLFF.